One T cell receptor (beta chain) is described in this entry. The antigen is undetermined. The sample carries other DNA sequences with the same CDR3. These data belong to a study of cytomegalovirus exposure and HLA in healthy donors. The study ran its PCR with 60 Vbeta and 13 Jbeta primers. Profiled with immunoSEQ multiplex PCR; TCRdb holds only in-frame clones, not every one. The sample yields approximately 110,000 clones, about 78% seen once. Notes on the study in general: Later, TCR association rates were found to vary by HLA locus, highest for DRB1 and lowest for HLA-C. When analyzed later, a missense DCLRE1C variant was found to be linked to TCR beta V- and J-gene trimming. Among the sequence variants, a highly shared cluster was likely an artifact of sequencing. When presence/absence was analysed, sequencing depth was taken to be roughly uniform across donors.

This TCR came from a woman between 40 and 50 years old in good health and CMV-seropositive. The sequenced material came from PBMCs.

The CDR3 DNA reads TGCGCCAGCAGCCGCGGCCTGAACACTGAAGCTTTCTTT. The encoded protein is CASSRGLNTEAFF. The V and J genes are TRBV5-1 and TRBJ1-1; D is unclear. V was trimmed by 4 bases and J by 0 bases, leaving 7 bases between them. Germline V lookup: CDR1 SGHRS, CDR2 YFSETQ. This CDR3 has 13 amino acids.